A selection of T cell receptor beta chains follows, all from one sample in a study of siplizumab effects on memory and regulatory T cells. Method: immunoSEQ multiplex PCR; TCRdb's copy keeps in-frame clones and lacks some. The sample records approximately 100,000 clones, about 93% being singletons. Sequenced sample: Tregs sorted from blood. These receptor sequences come from a human donor in good health. Each CDR3 is given with its conserved first and last residue. Fields, in order: clone size, J gene, V gene, D gene, CDR3 protein, CDR3 DNA. D genes are given only for firm matches. The size field is filled for only some rows; it gives once, few, many or a size class.

- | TRBJ1-2 | TRBV25-1 | - | CASSASTGSYGYTF | TGTGCCAGCAGTGCCTCGACAGGTTCCTATGGCTACACCTTC
once | TRBJ2-1 | TRBV7-2 | - | CASSLGSYNEQFF | TGTGCCAGCAGCTTAGGCTCCTACAATGAGCAGTTCTTC
- | TRBJ2-3 | TRBV5-4 | - | CASSLDPPDTQYF | TGTGCCAGCAGCTTGGACCCGCCAGATACGCAGTATTTT
- | TRBJ2-1 | TRBV7-8 | - | CASSPRDFDNEQFF | TGTGCCAGCAGCCCGAGGGACTTCGACAATGAGCAGTTCTTC
- | TRBJ2-1 | TRBV5-1 | TRBD1 | CASSRGTGGFYYNEQFF | TGCGCCAGCAGCAGAGGGACAGGGGGCTTTTACTACAATGAGCAGTTCTTC
- | TRBJ1-5 | TRBV5-1 | - | CASSLDRGPQHF | TGCGCCAGCAGCTTAGACCGGGGGCCCCAGCATTTT
- | TRBJ2-3 | TRBV19 | - | CASSIGTGTDTQYF | TGTGCCAGTAGTATAGGGACAGGCACAGATACGCAGTATTTT
- | TRBJ2-1 | TRBV19 | TRBD2 | CASSFRTSGKTNEQFF | TGTGCCAGTAGTTTCCGGACTAGCGGGAAGACAAATGAGCAGTTCTTC
- | TRBJ2-2 | TRBV5-1 | - | CASSLIRVTGELFF | TGCGCCAGCAGCTTGATTCGGGTGACCGGGGAGCTGTTTTTT
- | TRBJ1-2 | TRBV5-1 | - | CASSGGNYGYTF | TGCGCCAGCAGCGGGGGGAACTATGGCTACACCTTC
once | TRBJ2-5 | TRBV6-6 | TRBD2 | CASSYLSLAVETQYF | TGTGCCAGCAGTTACCTCTCGCTAGCGGTAGAGACCCAGTACTTC
- | TRBJ1-2 | TRBV6-1 | - | CASTRGPAYGYTF | TGTGCCAGCACAAGGGGACCTGCCTATGGCTACACCTTC
- | TRBJ1-1 | TRBV6-5 | TRBD1 | CASDGQGGTEAFF | TGTGCCAGCGATGGACAGGGCGGAACTGAAGCTTTCTTT
- | TRBJ2-3 | TRBV6-6 | TRBD2 | CATLGRGGTDTQYF | TGTGCCACCCTAGGCCGGGGGGGCACAGATACGCAGTATTTT
- | TRBJ2-7 | TRBV5-1 | - | CASSFQGKQYF | TGCGCCAGCAGCTTTCAGGGTAAGCAGTACTTC
- | TRBJ1-1 | TRBV7-9 | TRBD1 | CASRLAGTGGTEAFF | TGTGCCAGCAGGCTTGCCGGGACAGGGGGAACTGAAGCTTTCTTT
- | TRBJ1-5 | TRBV9 | - | CASSEGLGAAQPQHF | TGTGCCAGCAGCGAGGGGCTAGGGGCGGCTCAGCCCCAGCATTTT
- | TRBJ2-5 | TRBV4-1 | - | CASSQDWVSWAETQYF | TGCGCCAGCAGCCAAGATTGGGTTTCCTGGGCGGAGACCCAGTACTTC
- | TRBJ2-7 | TRBV7-2 | - | CASSRYNEQYF | TGTGCCAGCAGTCGTTACAACGAGCAGTACTTC
- | TRBJ1-4 | TRBV5-1 | - | CASSLAGNEKLFF | TGCGCCAGCAGCTTGGCCGGAAATGAAAAACTGTTTTTT
- | TRBJ1-2 | TRBV28 | TRBD1 | CASSLTGGGYTF | TGTGCCAGCAGCCTTACAGGGGGTGGCTACACCTTC
- | TRBJ2-7 | TRBV7-8 | TRBD1 | CASSLGPTGGNYF | TGTGCCAGCAGCCTGGGACCCACAGGGGGCAATTACTTC
- | TRBJ1-2 | TRBV5-4 | - | CASRRRVGSTNYGYTF | TGTGCCAGCAGAAGACGGGTGGGATCAACTAACTATGGCTACACCTTC
- | TRBJ1-1 | TRBV11-2 | TRBD1 | CASSPPGGTEAFF | TGTGCCAGCAGCCCCCCAGGGGGCACTGAAGCTTTCTTT
- | TRBJ2-3 | TRBV7-9 | TRBD2 | CASSLGGGQSTQYF | TGTGCCAGCAGCTTAGGCGGGGGTCAGAGTACGCAGTATTTT
- | TRBJ2-7 | TRBV4-1 | TRBD2 | CASSQDQRVAGGQYF | TGCGCCAGCAGCCAAGATCAGCGGGTAGCGGGAGGGCAGTACTTC
- | TRBJ2-1 | TRBV4-3 | - | CASSQVQGRGYNEQFF | TGCGCCAGCAGCCAAGTTCAGGGACGGGGCTACAATGAGCAGTTCTTC
- | TRBJ1-5 | TRBV5-6 | - | CASSRAPYSNQPQHF | TGTGCCAGCAGCCGGGCGCCGTATAGCAATCAGCCCCAGCATTTT
once | TRBJ1-2 | TRBV7-9 | - | CASSLVLGHNYGYTF | TGTGCCAGCAGCTTAGTCTTAGGACATAACTATGGCTACACCTTC
- | TRBJ1-6 | TRBV2 | - | CASSGSGFSPLHF | TGTGCCAGCAGTGGGTCAGGTTTCTCACCCCTCCACTTT
- | TRBJ2-3 | TRBV7-6 | - | CASSSQIGDTQYF | TGTGCCAGCAGCTCCCAAATAGGTGATACGCAGTATTTT
- | TRBJ1-2 | TRBV19 | TRBD1 | CASSAGQGGFYGYTF | TGTGCCAGTAGTGCAGGACAGGGAGGGTTTTATGGCTACACCTTC
- | TRBJ2-7 | TRBV7-9 | - | CASSLAAMGLGIYEQYF | TGTGCCAGCAGCTTAGCAGCCATGGGACTCGGGATCTACGAGCAGTACTTC
few | TRBJ1-5 | TRBV2 | - | CASSADSGSNQPQHF | TGTGCCAGCAGCGCGGACAGCGGGAGCAATCAGCCCCAGCATTTT